This TCR beta chain was found in a study of early T cells in non-severe SARS-CoV-2 infection. This clonotype has a count of ten or more. TCRdb itself ran the 5' RACE reads through MiXCR, one entry per CDR3 protein. This sample carries tens of thousands of distinct CDR3 sequences, less than 10% of them seen once, and the ten largest clones take roughly an eighth. This CDR3 region has 16 residues. The germline gives CDR1 MNHEY, CDR2 SMNVEV (reference sequence). After removal of 5 bases from V and 3 bases from J, the junction contained 13 bases not matched to a gene. The chain carries TRBV27 and TRBJ2-7, with TRBD2 matching 7 bases. This TCR was sampled from an adult who was a healthcare worker with PCR-confirmed SARS-CoV-2 infection or an uninfected control (not recorded which). What was sequenced was whole blood. The CDR3 loop is CASSLKAGEALYEQYF. In nucleotides, the CDR3 is TGTGCCAGCAGTCTGAAGGCGGGGGAGGCTCTCTACGAGCAGTACTTC.